This T cell receptor beta chain was sequenced in a study of cytomegalovirus exposure and HLA in healthy donors. There are 14 residues in the CDR3. V shed 4 bases and J shed 8 bases, with 15 bases lying between them. The V gene's germline CDR1 is SGHDT and CDR2 YYEEEE. Libraries were prepared by immunoSEQ multiplex PCR; TCRdb keeps only in-frame clonotypes and omits some of them. The table has about 330,000 clones, around 90% seen once; the top ten hold approximately 1.1%. The rearrangement uses TRBV5-6 and TRBJ1-4; a weak D match, TRBD1 (6 bases). This TCR derives from a woman aged 25 to 39 in good health and CMV-seropositive. The sequencing input was PBMCs. CDR3 sequence reads: CASSLGTPDEKLFF. CDR3 bases: TGTGCCAGCAGCCTCGGGACACCCGACGAAAAACTGTTTTTT.